The 30 T cell receptor beta chains in this list originate from one sample, sequenced in a study of vaccination and CD4 T cells after COVID-19. This sample's treatment: approximately nine-day PBMC culture with coronavirus spike peptide pools or control peptides (ViraFEST assay). Oncomine TCR Beta short-read sequencing was applied to DNA from cultured CD4+ T cells. TCRdb reprocessed the PCR reads via MiXCR and lists one record per CDR3 protein. The sample has 8,500 to 10,000 distinct CDR3 sequences; around 57% are singletons. These receptors are not linked to any known antigen. Sample: CD4+ T cells from blood, cultured in vitro. The source is a human donor who had recovered from COVID-19.

The chain employs TRBV19 and TRBJ1-5; D may be TRBD1 (6 bases). Germline CDR1 is LNHDA and CDR2 is SQIVND (reference sequence). The CDR3 sequence is 16 residues long. V lost 3 bases and J 4 bases, leaving 16 bases between the germline ends. The CDR3 reads CASSIPGGGRNQPQHF. CDR3 in DNA: TGTGCCAGTAGTATTCCCGGTGGGGGGCGGAATCAGCCCCAGCATTTT.

The chain links TRBV7-2 to TRBJ2-7; D ambiguous. The CDR3 loop spans 16 amino acids. The germline gives CDR1 SGHTA, CDR2 FQGNSA. The V end was cut by 2 bases, the J end by 7 bases, with 21 bases between. CDR3 residues: CASSLFRGIANLEQYF. The CDR3 bases are TGTGCCAGCAGCTTATTTCGTGGTATCGCGAACCTTGAGCAGTACTTC.

This clonotype has just a few counts. The J gene is TRBJ2-1, the V gene TRBV7-9; 7 bases line up with TRBD1. J lost 4 bases, V lost 4 bases, and 4 bases had no gene match. The CDR3 loop spans 14 amino acids. The germline V gene encodes CDR1 SEHNR and CDR2 FQNEAQ (reference sequence). DNA of the CDR3: TGTGCCAGCAGCTCGGGACAGAAGTACAATGAGCAGTTCTTC. Its translation: CASSSGQKYNEQFF.

This clonotype is medium-sized (0.01 to 0.1%) in the sample. The V and J genes are TRBV7-2 and TRBJ2-2; D ambiguous. CDR3 size: 12 residues. Looked up from germline, CDR1 is SGHTA and CDR2 is FQGNSA. Trimming stripped 5 bases from V and 3 bases from J, with 4 bases between. CDR3 DNA: TGTGCCAGCAGCAGTGACACCGGGGAGCTGTTTTTT. It yields the protein CASSSDTGELFF. The variable domain in full, completed from reference TRBV7-2 and TRBJ2-2, reads GAGVSQSPSNKVTEKGKDVELRCDPISGHTALYWYRQSLGQGLEFLIYFQGNSAPDKSGLPSDRFSAERTGGSVSTLTIQRTQQEDSAVYLCASSSDTGELFFGEGSRLTVL.

The chain couples TRBV19 to TRBJ2-3, with D possibly being TRBD2 (6 bases). V lost 7 bases, J lost 3 bases, and 14 bases lay in between. This CDR3 comprises 14 residues. Germline-derived CDR1 and CDR2 are LNHDA and SQIVND (reference sequence). DNA of the CDR3: TGTGCCAGTACGGCTAGCGTGTCAACAGATACGCAGTATTTT. It is translated as CASTASVSTDTQYF.

This chain connects TRBV6-5 to TRBJ1-5; tentatively, D is TRBD1 (5 bases). The CDR3 contains 15 residues. The ends were cut back, 4 bases at V and 4 bases at J, with 14 bases in the middle. Per germline, CDR1 MNHEY and CDR2 SVGAGI. For the CDR3, the DNA is TGTGCCAGCAGTTCCGACCGGGGCAAGAATCAGCCCCAGCATTTT. This encodes CASSSDRGKNQPQHF.

This clonotype was seen once. This sequence joins TRBV30 and TRBJ1-5; tentative D call: TRBD1 (6 bases). Trimming left V 3 bases short and J 4 bases short, with 10 bases between. The CDR3 sequence is 13 residues long. Germline lookup yields CDR1 GTSNPN and CDR2 SVGIG (reference sequence). Here the CDR3 reads CAWSRGPNQPQHF. The CDR3 coding sequence is TGTGCCTGGAGCAGGGGTCCTAATCAGCCCCAGCATTTT.

The rearrangement uses TRBV5-6 and TRBJ2-3, with 8 positions matching TRBD1. Germline lookup yields CDR1 SGHDT and CDR2 YYEEEE. The ends lost 2 bases at V and 2 bases at J; junction bases unmatched: 4. The CDR3 covers 15 residues. Here the CDR3 DNA reads TGTGCCAGCAGCTTTAACAGGGGGACCACAGATACGCAGTATTTT. As protein: CASSFNRGTTDTQYF.

V is TRBV5-4 and J is TRBJ1-1; D remains ambiguous. This CDR3 is built from 15 residues. V was shortened by 1 base and J by 0 bases, with 10 bases between the two germline ends. Germline CDR1 SGHNT, CDR2 YYREEE (reference sequence). The CDR3 coding sequence is TGTGCCAGCAGCTTGTCCTCGCGGTTGAACACTGAAGCTTTCTTT. Translation gives CASSLSSRLNTEAFF.

The genes are TRBV20-1 and TRBJ1-2, with D hard to call. This CDR3 is 13 amino acids long. With 0 bases removed from V and 3 bases from J, the gap between germline ends came to 8 bases. Germline CDR1 DFQATT, CDR2 SNEGSKA (reference sequence). CDR3 sequence: CSARDGLDYGYTF. In DNA form, the CDR3 reads TGCAGTGCTAGAGATGGTCTAGACTATGGCTACACCTTC.

The CDR3 bases are TGCAGTGGCGTACTTACCCACGGGGAGACCCAGTACTTC. This sequence encodes CSGVLTHGETQYF. V usage is TRBV20-1 and J usage is TRBJ2-5; D unresolved. Germline values: CDR1 DFQATT, CDR2 SNEGSKA (reference sequence). The length of the CDR3 is 13 residues. The V gene lost 7 bases and the J gene lost 5 bases, with 17 bases spanning the gap.

J is TRBJ1-5 and V is TRBV10-2; D call uncertain. The CDR3 runs 16 residues. The germline V gene has CDR1 WSHSY and CDR2 SAAADI. Trimming took 3 bases from V and 7 from J, leaving 19 bases between them. CDR3 coding DNA: TGCGCCAGCAGTGATTACGGCCTCTCTGTCAGGCAGCCCCAGCATTTT. Translating it yields CASSDYGLSVRQPQHF.

The V call is TRBV7-2, the J call TRBJ2-2; 12 bases are a match to TRBD2. V gave up 5 bases and J gave up 4 bases; unmatched junction bases: 5. The CDR3 sequence is 16 residues long. Germline CDR1 and CDR2: SGHTA and FQGNSA. CDR3 in DNA: TGTGCCAGCAGCCCAACTAGCGGGAGGTCCACCGGGGAGCTGTTTTTT. Amino acids: CASSPTSGRSTGELFF. The full variable domain, in which reference TRBV7-2 and TRBJ2-2 provide the parts outside the CDR3, is GAGVSQSPSNKVTEKGKDVELRCDPISGHTALYWYRQSLGQGLEFLIYFQGNSAPDKSGLPSDRFSAERTGGSVSTLTIQRTQQEDSAVYLCASSPTSGRSTGELFFGEGSRLTVL.

The table lists this clonotype with a few counts. The genes are TRBV15 and TRBJ2-4; D is ambiguous. V lost 1 base and J lost 5, with 9 bases in between. Germline CDR1 is LNHNV and CDR2 is YYDKDF (reference sequence). The CDR3 loop spans 14 amino acids. Here the CDR3 reads CATSRARSENIQYF. The CDR3 region has the DNA TGTGCCACCAGCAGAGCACGGTCGGAAAACATTCAGTACTTC.

The rearrangement links TRBV12-3 or TRBV12-4 to TRBJ2-2; weak D call: TRBD2 (5 bases). Trimming took off 9 bases at V and 1 base at J, with 12 bases between the two ends. CDR3 length equals 14 residues. The CDR3 is CASWVEGNTGELFF. The CDR3 region has the DNA TGTGCCAGTTGGGTAGAGGGGAACACCGGGGAGCTGTTTTTT.

This chain connects TRBV20-1 to TRBJ2-5; TRBD1 or TRBD2 may be the D gene (5 bases each). The germline V gene encodes CDR1 DFQATT and CDR2 SNEGSKA (reference sequence). Between the trimmed V and J ends, which lost 4 bases and 5 bases, there was a span of 23 bases. The CDR3 sequence is 16 residues long. The CDR3 DNA is TGCAGTGCTACATTTACCCGGGACCCATTAAGGGAGACCCAGTACTTC. This translates into CSATFTRDPLRETQYF.

The chain joins TRBV7-2 to TRBJ1-2, with D hard to call. Germline CDR1 SGHTA, CDR2 FQGNSA. The CDR3 has 14 amino acids. Trimming cost V 5 bases and J 7 bases, with 17 bases left between them. CDR3 bases: TGTGCCAGCAGCCCGGCCACAAGAAGAGCTGGCTACACCTTC. It encodes CASSPATRRAGYTF.

Only a few counts were recorded for this clonotype. This rearrangement joins TRBV24-1 to TRBJ2-3, with 9 bases identical to TRBD2. Germline-derived CDR1 and CDR2 are KGHDR and SFDVKD. Trimming removed 7 bases from V and 3 bases from J; junction bases left unmatched: 7. CDR3 length: 15 residues. The CDR3 loop reads CATRGQAGGTDTQYF. CDR3 bases: TGTGCCACCAGAGGTCAGGCGGGAGGGACAGATACGCAGTATTTT.

This chain uses TRBV6-1 with TRBJ1-2, with D possibly being TRBD1 (6 bases). V was shortened by 0 bases and J by 8 bases, with 13 bases between the two germline ends. The CDR3 runs 14 residues. From germline, CDR1 is MNHNS and CDR2 SASEGT. CDR3 loop: CASSEAPGGSGYTF. In DNA form, the CDR3 reads TGTGCCAGCAGTGAAGCGCCGGGGGGCTCGGGCTACACCTTC.

This chain uses TRBV6-1 with TRBJ1-2; 7 positions match TRBD1. Trimming at V came to 7 bases and at J to 4 bases, leaving 15 bases not matched to a gene. The CDR3 has 16 residues. The germline V gene encodes CDR1 MNHNS and CDR2 SASEGT. The CDR3 bases are TGTGCCAGCAATCTCGGACAGGCCCAGGGAGGCTATGGCTACACCTTC. This encodes CASNLGQAQGGYGYTF.

This clonotype qualifies as medium-sized. This rearrangement joins TRBV15 to TRBJ1-1; TRBD1 might be the D (6 bases). The V end lost 0 bases, the J end lost 1 base, and 9 bases lay between the germline ends. CDR1 LNHNV and CDR2 YYDKDF come from the germline V gene (reference sequence). The CDR3 covers 15 residues. DNA of the CDR3: TGTGCCACCAGCAGAGATGTGACAGGGAACACTGAAGCTTTCTTT. This sequence encodes CATSRDVTGNTEAFF.

CDR3 sequence: CASSRLGTYEQYF. The CDR3 nucleotides read TGTGCCAGCAGCCGTCTAGGAACCTACGAGCAGTACTTC. J is TRBJ2-7 and V is TRBV7-2; D gene unclear. V lost 5 bases and J lost 2, with 10 bases in between. CDR3 length: 13 residues. Germline CDR1 SGHTA, CDR2 FQGNSA.

The gene calls are TRBV7-2 and TRBJ1-2; D unresolved. Trimming took off 4 bases at V and 7 bases at J, with 16 bases between the two ends. The CDR3 sequence is 14 residues long. CDR1 and CDR2 from the germline V gene are SGHTA and FQGNSA. The CDR3 loop is CASSSGGGRSGYTF. Here the CDR3 DNA reads TGTGCCAGCAGCTCGGGCGGTGGGCGGAGTGGCTACACCTTC.

This clonotype is labeled hyperexpanded. The J gene is TRBJ1-2, the V gene TRBV6-2 or TRBV6-3; 7 nucleotides align to TRBD1. After removal of 5 bases from V and 8 bases from J, the junction contained 17 bases not matched to a gene. This CDR3 has 16 residues. Germline V gene data show CDR1 as MNHEY and CDR2 as SVGEGT. The CDR3 bases are TGTGCCAGCAGTCTACTACAGTCGAGACAGGGTCACGGCTACACCTTC. Translating it yields CASSLLQSRQGHGYTF.

The V and J genes are TRBV28 and TRBJ2-7; 10 bases agree with TRBD1. CDR1 is MDHEN, CDR2 SYDVKM, per germline. V shed 6 bases and J 4 bases; nucleotides not matched to a gene: 6. The CDR3 is 14 amino acids. CDR3 sequence: CASRAPGQGYEQYF. The DNA of the CDR3 is TGTGCCAGCAGGGCTCCGGGACAGGGGTACGAGCAGTACTTC.

This rearrangement joins TRBV20-1 to TRBJ2-1, with 11 bases matching TRBD2. V trimming: 6 bases; J trimming: 4 bases; junction bases outside the gene matches: 8. The CDR3 runs 15 residues. The V gene's germline CDR1 is DFQATT and CDR2 SNEGSKA (reference sequence). CDR3 DNA sequence: TGCAGTGCCTCTATAGCGGGGGGGGGGTACAATGAGCAGTTCTTC. This gives the protein CSASIAGGGYNEQFF.

This chain connects TRBV29-1 to TRBJ2-7; possibly TRBD2 for D (6 bases). The germline V gene encodes CDR1 SQVTM and CDR2 ANQGSEA. The CDR3 totals 14 residues. V dropped 4 bases and J dropped 0 bases, with 13 bases sitting between them. CDR3 amino acids: CSVGGTGSSYEQYF. For the CDR3, the DNA is TGCAGCGTTGGGGGGACTGGGAGCTCCTACGAGCAGTACTTC.

The chain combines TRBV24-1 with TRBJ2-5; 8 nucleotides agree with TRBD1. Germline V gives CDR1 KGHDR, CDR2 SFDVKD. This CDR3 comprises 13 residues. The J segment lost 5 bases and the V segment lost 9 bases, leaving 7 bases of the junction unmatched. The CDR3 loop reads CATRAGGAETQYF. The CDR3 DNA is TGTGCCACCCGGGCAGGGGGCGCGGAGACCCAGTACTTC.

V is TRBV24-1 and J is TRBJ2-1; tentatively, D is TRBD2 (5 bases). The CDR3 has 12 amino acids. The V end was cut by 7 bases, the J end by 7 bases, with 10 bases between. The V gene's germline CDR1 is KGHDR and CDR2 SFDVKD. In DNA form, the CDR3 reads TGTGCCACCAGCCCCGGACTGAATGAGCAGTTCTTC. It translates to CATSPGLNEQFF.

This chain joins TRBV20-1 and TRBJ2-7; possibly TRBD2 for D (5 bases). The CDR3 runs to 15 residues. V lost 5 bases, J lost 1 base, and 18 bases lay in between. The germline V gene encodes CDR1 DFQATT and CDR2 SNEGSKA (reference sequence). CDR3: CSAPWSWTGSYEQYF. CDR3 nucleotides: TGCAGTGCTCCGTGGTCTTGGACGGGATCCTACGAGCAGTACTTC.